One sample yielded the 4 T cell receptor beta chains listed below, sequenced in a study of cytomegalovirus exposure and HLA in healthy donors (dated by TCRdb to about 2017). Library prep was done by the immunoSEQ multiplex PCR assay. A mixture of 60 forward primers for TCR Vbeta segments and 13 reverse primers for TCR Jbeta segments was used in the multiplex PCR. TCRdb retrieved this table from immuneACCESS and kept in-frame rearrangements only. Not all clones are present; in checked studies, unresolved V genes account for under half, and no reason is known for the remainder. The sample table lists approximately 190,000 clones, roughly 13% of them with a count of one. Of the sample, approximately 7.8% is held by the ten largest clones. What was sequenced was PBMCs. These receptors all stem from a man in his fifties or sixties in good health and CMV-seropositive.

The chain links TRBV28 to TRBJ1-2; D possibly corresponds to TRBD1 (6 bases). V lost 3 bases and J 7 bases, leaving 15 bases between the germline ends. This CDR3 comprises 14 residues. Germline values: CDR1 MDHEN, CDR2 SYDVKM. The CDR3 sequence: CASSFSGGSSGYTF. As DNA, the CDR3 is TGTGCCAGCAGTTTCTCGGGGGGCTCTAGTGGCTACACCTTC.

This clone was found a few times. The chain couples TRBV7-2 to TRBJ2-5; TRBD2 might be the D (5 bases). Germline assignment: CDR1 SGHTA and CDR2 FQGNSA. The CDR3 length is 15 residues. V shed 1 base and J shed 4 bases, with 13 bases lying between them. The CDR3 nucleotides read TGTGCCAGCAGCTTAGGGACGCTAGCTAGAGAGACCCAGTACTTC. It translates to CASSLGTLARETQYF.

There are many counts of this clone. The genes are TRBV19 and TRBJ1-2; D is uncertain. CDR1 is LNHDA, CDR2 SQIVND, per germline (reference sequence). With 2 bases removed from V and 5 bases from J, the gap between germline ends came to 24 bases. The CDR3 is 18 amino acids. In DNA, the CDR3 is TGTGCCAGTAGTATAAAGCCCCCCGCGATGGCGGAGCGGTATGGCTACACCTTC. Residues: CASSIKPPAMAERYGYTF.

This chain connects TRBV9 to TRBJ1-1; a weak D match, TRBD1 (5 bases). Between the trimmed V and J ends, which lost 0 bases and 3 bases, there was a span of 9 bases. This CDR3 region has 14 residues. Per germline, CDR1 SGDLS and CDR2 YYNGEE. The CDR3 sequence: CASSVVGRDTEAFF. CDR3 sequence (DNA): TGTGCCAGCAGCGTAGTGGGCAGGGACACTGAAGCTTTCTTT.